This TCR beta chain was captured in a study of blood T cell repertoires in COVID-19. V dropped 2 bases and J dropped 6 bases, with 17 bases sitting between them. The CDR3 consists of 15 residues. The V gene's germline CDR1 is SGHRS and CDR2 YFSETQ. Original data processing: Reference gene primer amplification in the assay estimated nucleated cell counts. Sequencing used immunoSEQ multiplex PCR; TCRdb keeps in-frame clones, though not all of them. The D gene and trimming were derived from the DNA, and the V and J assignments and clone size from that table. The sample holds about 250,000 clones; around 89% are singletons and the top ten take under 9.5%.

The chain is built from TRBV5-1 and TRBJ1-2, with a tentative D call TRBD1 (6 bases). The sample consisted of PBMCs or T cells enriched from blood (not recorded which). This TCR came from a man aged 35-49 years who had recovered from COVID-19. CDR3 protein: CASSFQTTGIDGYTF. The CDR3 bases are TGCGCCAGCAGCTTCCAGACTACAGGGATTGATGGCTACACCTTC.